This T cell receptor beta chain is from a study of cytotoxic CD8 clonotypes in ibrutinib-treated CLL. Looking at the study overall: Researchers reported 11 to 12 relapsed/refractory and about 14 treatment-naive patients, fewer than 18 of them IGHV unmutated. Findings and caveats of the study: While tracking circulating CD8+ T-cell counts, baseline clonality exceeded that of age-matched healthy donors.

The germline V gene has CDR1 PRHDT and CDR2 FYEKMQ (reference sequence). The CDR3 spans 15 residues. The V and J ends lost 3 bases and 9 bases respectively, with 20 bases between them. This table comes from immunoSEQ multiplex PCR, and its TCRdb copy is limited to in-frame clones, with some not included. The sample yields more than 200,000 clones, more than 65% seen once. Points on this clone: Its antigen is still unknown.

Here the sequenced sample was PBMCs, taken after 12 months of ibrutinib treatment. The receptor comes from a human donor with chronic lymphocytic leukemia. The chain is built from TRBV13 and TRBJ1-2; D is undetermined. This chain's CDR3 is CASSFGGPGRESYTF. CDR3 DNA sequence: TGTGCCAGCAGCTTCGGAGGACCTGGCCGGGAGAGCTACACCTTC.